The next 9 T cell receptor beta chains were all read from a single sample in a study of early T cells in non-severe SARS-CoV-2 infection. MiXCR, applied by TCRdb to the 5' RACE reads, yields one record per CDR3 protein. Here the sample spans about 40,000 distinct CDR3 sequences, 5.8% being singletons. Material: whole blood. These receptors were collected from an adult who was a healthcare worker with PCR-confirmed SARS-CoV-2 infection or an uninfected control (not recorded which).

This clonotype was detected many times. Germline is not matched at one junction end, which may reflect a read error. The genes are TRBV7-7 and TRBJ2-5; D unresolved. The CDR3 covers 13 residues. Germline V gives CDR1 SSHAT, CDR2 FNYEAQ (reference sequence). The CDR3 region has the DNA TGTGCTAGCAGCTTAAGGCATATGGAGACCCAGTACTTC. Translation: CASSLRHMETQYF.

This clonotype turned up a few times. The chain links TRBV7-4 to TRBJ2-3; 11 nucleotides match TRBD1. CDR3 length: 16 residues. Germline V CDR1 and CDR2: SGHVT, SQSDAQ. The V segment lost 5 bases and the J segment 2 bases; nucleotides outside the gene matches: 6. CDR3 loop: CASSPGTGGSTDTQYF. Here the CDR3 DNA reads TGTGCCAGCAGCCCTGGGACAGGGGGTTCCACAGATACGCAGTATTTT.

This clonotype was recorded many times. This sequence joins TRBV18 and TRBJ1-2, with D possibly matching TRBD1 (5 bases). CDR3 length: 16 residues. The V gene's germline CDR1 is KGHSH and CDR2 LQKENI. The ends were cut back, 5 bases at V and 2 bases at J, with 18 bases in the middle. This CDR3 reads CASSSPYLQGNYGYTF. The CDR3 DNA reads TGTGCCAGCTCAAGCCCCTACCTGCAGGGCAACTATGGCTACACCTTC.

This clonotype was picked up a small number of times. This clone may be a read error of a much larger clone one base away. The chain employs TRBV6-5 and TRBJ1-5; no firm D call. CDR1 is MNHEY and CDR2 is SVGAGI in the germline V gene. This CDR3 spans 12 amino acids. V lost 4 bases, J lost 5 bases, and 6 bases lay in between. The CDR3 sequence is CASSWPDQPQHF. DNA for the CDR3: TGTGCCAGCAGTTGGCCTGATCAGCCCCAGCATTTT.

This clonotype was seen at least ten times. The rearrangement uses TRBV10-3 and TRBJ2-2; tentatively, D is TRBD2 (6 bases). Trimming took off 7 bases at V and 1 base at J, with 19 bases between the two ends. The CDR3 length is 17 residues. Germline assignment: CDR1 ENHRY and CDR2 SYGVKD. The CDR3 spells CAITGGASVVNTGELFF. The CDR3 DNA reads as TGTGCCATCACAGGAGGGGCTAGCGTGGTGAACACCGGGGAGCTGTTTTTT.

This clonotype was recorded at least ten times. The gene calls are TRBV20-1 and TRBJ2-3; TRBD1 matches 8 bases. The germline CDR1 and CDR2 sequences are DFQATT and SNEGSKA (reference sequence). The CDR3 totals 15 residues. Unmatched junction bases numbered 12, after V lost 6 bases and J lost 4 bases. CDR3 sequence: CSAAWRTGMADTQYF. The CDR3, as DNA: TGCAGTGCGGCGTGGCGGACAGGGATGGCAGATACGCAGTATTTT.

This clonotype was counted at least ten times. The gene calls are TRBV10-2 and TRBJ2-7; D unclear. This CDR3 is built from 14 residues. Germline V CDR1 and CDR2: WSHSY, SAAADI. V lost 3 bases, J lost 0 bases, and 9 bases lay in between. The CDR3 DNA reads as TGCGCCAGCAGTGAAGGTCAGTCCTCCTACGAGCAGTACTTC. This encodes CASSEGQSSYEQYF.

Ten or more counts support this clonotype. The chain combines TRBV20-1 with TRBJ2-7; 10 bases agree with TRBD2. Germline CDR1 reads DFQATT; CDR2 reads SNEGSKA (reference sequence). V lost 6 bases and J lost 4; bases outside the gene matches: 6. CDR3 length: 13 amino acids. The DNA for the CDR3 is TGCAGTGCCTACTCTAGCGGGAGTTACGAGCAGTACTTC. Its translation is CSAYSSGSYEQYF.

This clonotype occurred a few times. The chain joins TRBV15 to TRBJ1-1; D is unresolved. CDR1 is LNHNV and CDR2 is YYDKDF in the germline V gene (reference sequence). CDR3 length: 15 amino acids. Between the trimmed V and J ends, which lost 0 bases and 0 bases, there was a span of 8 bases. In nucleotides, the CDR3 is TGTGCCACCAGCAGAGATACGCTTCTGAACACTGAAGCTTTCTTT. Residues: CATSRDTLLNTEAFF.